This TCR beta chain was sequenced during a study of blood T cell repertoires in COVID-19. The protocol was immunoSEQ multiplex PCR, while the TCRdb copy is restricted to in-frame clones and leaves out a portion. This sample has a few hundred thousand clones; 80% to 90% occur once, and the top ten carry around 4.4%. The length of the CDR3 is 16 residues. The germline V gene encodes CDR1 MNHEY and CDR2 SMNVEV (reference sequence). Trimming pared 1 base from V and 7 bases from J, leaving 19 bases between. The TCR originated in a woman aged 40 to 50 with acute COVID-19. Sequencing was done on a sample of PBMCs or T cells enriched from blood (not recorded which). This rearrangement joins TRBV27 to TRBJ1-2, with a tentative D call TRBD1 (6 bases). The CDR3 nucleotides read TGTGCCAGCAGTTTATTTGGTCAGGGGATTAAGGGTGGCTACACCTTC. It specifies CASSLFGQGIKGGYTF.